What follows are 21 T cell receptor beta chains derived from one specimen sequenced in a study of vaccination and CD4 T cells after COVID-19. Researchers used the Oncomine TCR Beta short-read assay to sequence DNA from cultured CD4+ T cells. Via MiXCR, TCRdb re-called the PCR reads, giving one row per CDR3 protein. The repertoire holds about 19,000 distinct CDR3 sequences, around 60% seen once, with approximately 7.2% in the top ten. Stated treatment: approximately nine-day PBMC culture with coronavirus spike peptide pools or control peptides (ViraFEST assay). Which antigens these TCRs recognize remains unknown. Sequencing was done on a sample of CD4+ T cells from blood, cultured in vitro. These receptors came from a human donor who had recovered from COVID-19.

V and J are TRBV6-2 or TRBV6-3 and TRBJ2-6; D is ambiguous. The CDR3 length is 15 residues. The germline V and J ends were trimmed by 2 bases and 4 bases, with 9 bases remaining between them. From germline, CDR1 is MNHEY and CDR2 SVGEGT. Here the CDR3 reads CASSYPKLGANVLTF. CDR3 nucleotide sequence: TGTGCCAGCAGTTACCCCAAACTAGGGGCCAACGTCCTGACTTTC.

The rearrangement links TRBV20-1 to TRBJ1-5, with 8 bases matching TRBD1. The CDR3 is 13 residues long. V lost 3 bases, J lost 3 bases, and 1 base stayed unmatched. The germline CDR1 and CDR2 sequences are DFQATT and SNEGSKA (reference sequence). The CDR3 spells CSARGQVNQPQHF. CDR3 nucleotide sequence: TGCAGTGCTAGGGGACAGGTCAATCAGCCCCAGCATTTT.

The chain combines TRBV28 with TRBJ1-6; D not resolved. The CDR3 is 13 residues long. V was trimmed by 7 bases and J by 8 bases, leaving 12 bases between them. CDR1 MDHEN and CDR2 SYDVKM come from the germline V gene. In nucleotides, the CDR3 is TGTGCCAGCAACTTAGACAAATATTCACCCCTCCACTTT. Translating gives CASNLDKYSPLHF.

The V gene is TRBV20-1, the J gene TRBJ1-1, with D possibly being TRBD1 (5 bases). The CDR3 extends over 15 amino acids. The germline gives CDR1 DFQATT, CDR2 SNEGSKA (reference sequence). Trimming removed 5 bases from V and 1 base from J, with 17 bases in between. This chain's CDR3 is CSAADRGRTNTEAFF. DNA of the CDR3: TGCAGTGCTGCAGACAGAGGTCGTACGAACACTGAAGCTTTCTTT.

The chain combines TRBV10-1 with TRBJ2-2; maybe TRBD2 (6 bases). The CDR3 extends over 15 amino acids. Trimming cost V 5 bases and J 0 bases, with 10 bases left between them. Germline CDR1 is WNHNN and CDR2 is SYGVQD (reference sequence). CDR3: CASSPPGANTGELFF. The CDR3 region has the DNA TGCGCCAGCAGTCCTCCGGGAGCGAACACCGGGGAGCTGTTTTTT.

This CDR3 reads CSARRDPGSYNSPLHF. CDR3 DNA sequence: TGCAGTGCTCGCCGGGACCCTGGCTCCTATAATTCACCCCTCCACTTT. This chain joins TRBV20-1 and TRBJ1-6; D possibly corresponds to TRBD1 (5 bases). CDR1 and CDR2 (germline): DFQATT, SNEGSKA (reference sequence). The CDR3 loop spans 16 amino acids. V lost 5 bases and J 0 bases, leaving 14 bases between the germline ends.

The chain couples TRBV7-9 to TRBJ2-7, with 10 bases matching TRBD1. Germline CDR1 and CDR2: SEHNR and FQNEAQ (reference sequence). This CDR3 has 17 amino acids. The V and J ends lost 7 bases and 1 base, in that order; junction bases with no gene match: 13. In nucleotides, the CDR3 is TGTGCCAGCACGGGAGAAGTCGGGACAGGGGTTTCCTACGAGCAGTACTTC. Its translation: CASTGEVGTGVSYEQYF.

This chain joins TRBV15 and TRBJ2-3, with a tentative D call TRBD2 (6 bases). Trimming took off 5 bases at V and 8 bases at J, with 23 bases between the two ends. This CDR3 contains 16 residues. CDR1 and CDR2 (germline): LNHNV, YYDKDF (reference sequence). The CDR3 is CATSGQTRALTGTQYF. The CDR3, as DNA: TGTGCCACCAGCGGTCAGACTAGGGCCCTCACGGGTACGCAGTATTTT.

A few counts support this clonotype. The chain uses TRBV7-2 and TRBJ1-1; D is unclear. CDR1 is SGHTA and CDR2 is FQGNSA in the germline V gene. V lost 5 bases to trimming and J lost 1 base, with 8 bases between them. This CDR3 has 13 residues. The CDR3 reads CASSLGQNTEAFF. In nucleotides, the CDR3 is TGTGCCAGCAGCCTGGGCCAGAACACTGAAGCTTTCTTT.

The chain couples TRBV24-1 to TRBJ2-7; D unclear. V shed 4 bases and J shed 7 bases, with 7 bases lying between them. From germline, CDR1 is KGHDR and CDR2 SFDVKD. This CDR3 contains 11 residues. CDR3 sequence (DNA): TGTGCCACCAGTGAGGCCGATGAGCAGTACTTC. It is translated as CATSEADEQYF.

This rearrangement joins TRBV6-1 to TRBJ2-5; 10 nucleotides line up with TRBD2. This CDR3 has 12 residues. The V segment lost 8 bases and the J segment 4 bases; nucleotides outside the gene matches: 1. Germline V gene data show CDR1 as MNHNS and CDR2 as SASEGT. The CDR3 loop is CASRLAGETQYF. The CDR3 DNA is TGTGCCAGCCGACTAGCGGGAGAGACCCAGTACTTC.

The chain is built from TRBV6-1 and TRBJ2-6, with D perhaps TRBD1 (6 bases). CDR1 is MNHNS and CDR2 is SASEGT in the germline V gene. The CDR3 is 15 residues long. Trimming removed 5 bases at V and 1 base at J, with 9 bases between. DNA of the CDR3: TGTGCCAGCAGTCTACAGGGTTCTGGGGCCAACGTCCTGACTTTC. Protein sequence: CASSLQGSGANVLTF.

The rearrangement links TRBV15 to TRBJ1-4; D not resolved. Germline CDR1 reads LNHNV; CDR2 reads YYDKDF (reference sequence). The CDR3 covers 16 residues. Trimming removed 5 bases at V and 4 bases at J, with 17 bases between. The CDR3 reads CATSPLMGRSNEKLFF. The CDR3 coding sequence is TGTGCCACCAGCCCCCTGATGGGAAGGAGTAATGAAAAACTGTTTTTT. Variable domain in full (rest from reference TRBV15 and TRBJ1-4): DAMVIQNPRYQVTQFGKPVTLSCSQTLNHNVMYWYQQKSSQAPKLLFHYYDKDFNNEADTPDNFQSRRPNTSFCFLDIRSPGLGDTAMYLCATSPLMGRSNEKLFFGSGTQLSVL.

V is TRBV7-2 and J is TRBJ1-2; D gene uncertain. V dropped 6 bases and J dropped 2 bases, with 10 bases sitting between them. Germline values: CDR1 SGHTA, CDR2 FQGNSA. The CDR3 is made up of 13 amino acids. CDR3 residues: CASSPQENYGYTF. CDR3 DNA: TGTGCCAGCAGTCCTCAAGAAAACTATGGCTACACCTTC.

The CDR3 region is CASSEQQGGTEAFF. Here the CDR3 DNA reads TGTGCCAGCAGTGAACAACAGGGCGGCACTGAAGCTTTCTTT. The gene calls are TRBV12-3 or TRBV12-4 and TRBJ1-1, with D perhaps TRBD1 (6 bases). V was shortened by 5 bases and J by 4 bases, with 14 bases between the two germline ends. The CDR3 spans 14 residues.

This clonotype was counted a few times. The chain recombines TRBV21-1 with TRBJ2-5; the table's D call of TRBD1 was not tested on the DNA. TRBV21-1 is a documented pseudogene. This CDR3 region has 16 residues. CDR3 residues: CASGYRVLTAGETQYF. The CDR3 region has the DNA TGTGCCAGCGGCTACAGGGTATTAACTGCCGGGGAGACCCAGTACTTC.

This clonotype was counted a few times. The V gene is TRBV2, the J gene TRBJ1-5; weak D call: TRBD1 (6 bases). CDR3 size: 16 residues. The germline V gene encodes CDR1 SNHLY and CDR2 FYNNEI. V gave up 6 bases and J gave up 0 bases, with 15 bases separating them. CDR3 coding DNA: TGTGCCAGCAGGGATCTTACAGGGTATAGCAATCAGCCCCAGCATTTT. Translation gives CASRDLTGYSNQPQHF.

The rearrangement uses TRBV6-1 and TRBJ1-6; D is undetermined. Germline loops: CDR1 MNHNS, CDR2 SASEGT. CDR3 length: 12 residues. Trimming cost V 7 bases and J 7 bases, with 8 bases left between them. The CDR3 is CASMSPNSPLHF. DNA of the CDR3: TGTGCCAGCATGTCCCCGAATTCACCCCTCCACTTT.

The chain uses TRBV28 and TRBJ2-7; 7 nucleotides align to TRBD2. Germline-derived CDR1 and CDR2 are MDHEN and SYDVKM. J gave up 0 bases and V 4 bases, and 9 bases lay outside the gene matches. CDR3 length: 16 residues. CDR3 region: CASSSPGEGISYEQYF. The DNA for the CDR3 is TGTGCCAGCAGTTCCCCGGGGGAGGGAATCTCCTACGAGCAGTACTTC.

This clonotype occurred a few times. V is TRBV6-1 and J is TRBJ1-6, with D possibly TRBD1 on 5 matching bases. This CDR3 spans 14 amino acids. Trimming cost V 10 bases and J 10 bases, with 20 bases left between them. Germline CDR1 reads MNHNS; CDR2 reads SASEGT. CDR3 amino acids: CATVPTNEGSPLHF. Written as DNA, the CDR3 is TGTGCCACCGTACCGACTAATGAGGGGTCACCCCTCCACTTT.

The rearrangement links TRBV15 to TRBJ2-3, with TRBD1 matching over 8 bases. The J segment lost 4 bases and the V segment lost 2 bases, leaving 5 bases of the junction unmatched. The germline V gene encodes CDR1 LNHNV and CDR2 YYDKDF (reference sequence). The CDR3 extends over 15 amino acids. The CDR3 reads CATSRPGQEADTQYF. The CDR3 DNA sequence: TGTGCCACCAGCAGACCGGGACAGGAGGCAGATACGCAGTATTTT.